The 7 T cell receptor beta chains below were found in one sample sequenced in a study of T cell responses to AZD1222 COVID-19 vaccine. Measured with immunoSEQ multiplex PCR; TCRdb has only the in-frame clones, and not every one. The sample contains roughly 160,000 clones, less than 95% of which appear only once. Sample: peripheral blood, taken on day 0 of AZD1222 vaccination. Receptors originate from an adult in good health.

The chain recombines TRBV5-4 with TRBJ1-3; D is uncertain. Per the germline V gene, CDR1 is SGHNT and CDR2 is YYREEE (reference sequence). V dropped 6 bases and J dropped 0 bases, with 10 bases sitting between them. The CDR3 runs 14 residues. CDR3 in amino acids: CASTTGISGNTIYF. As DNA, the CDR3 is TGTGCCAGCACCACGGGGATCTCTGGAAACACCATATATTTT. The full variable domain, its missing parts supplied by reference TRBV5-4 and TRBJ1-3, is ETGVTQSPTHLIKTRGQQVTLRCSSQSGHNTVSWYQQALGQGPQFIFQYYREEENGRGNFPPRFSGLQFPNYSSELNVNALELDDSALYLCASTTGISGNTIYFGEGSWLTVV.

The chain employs TRBV18 and TRBJ2-7; weak D call: TRBD2 (5 bases). Germline loops: CDR1 KGHSH, CDR2 LQKENI. The CDR3 contains 16 residues. V shed 3 bases and J shed 0 bases, with 15 bases lying between them. The CDR3 protein is CASSPAVRVSSYEQYF. The CDR3 DNA is TGTGCCAGCTCACCCGCCGTGAGGGTTAGCTCCTACGAGCAGTACTTC.

V usage is TRBV28 and J usage is TRBJ1-4, with D tentatively TRBD1 (5 bases). The germline gives CDR1 MDHEN, CDR2 SYDVKM. The CDR3 spans 15 residues. V lost 4 bases and J 0 bases, leaving 9 bases between the germline ends. The CDR3 DNA sequence: TGTGCCAGCAGTTCCACGGGGCCAACTAATGAAAAACTGTTTTTT. Amino acids: CASSSTGPTNEKLFF.

This sequence joins TRBV7-2 and TRBJ1-1; 11 bases align to TRBD1. In germline, CDR1 is SGHTA, CDR2 FQGNSA. The CDR3 runs 14 residues. The V segment lost 2 bases and the J segment 10 bases; nucleotides outside the gene matches: 6. CDR3: CASSLPGTGGLAFF. The CDR3 nucleotides read TGTGCCAGCAGCTTACCCGGGACAGGGGGTTTAGCTTTCTTT. Together with reference TRBV7-2 and TRBJ1-1, the CDR3 gives the full variable domain: GAGVSQSPSNKVTEKGKDVELRCDPISGHTALYWYRQSLGQGLEFLIYFQGNSAPDKSGLPSDRFSAERTGGSVSTLTIQRTQQEDSAVYLCASSLPGTGGLAFFGQGTRLTVV.

The CDR3 spells CAWSPLGGGTTNEKLFF. CDR3 sequence (DNA): TGTGCCTGGAGTCCTCTGGGAGGTGGTACAACTAATGAAAAACTGTTTTTT. The rearrangement links TRBV30 to TRBJ1-4; D unresolved. Germline lookup yields CDR1 GTSNPN and CDR2 SVGIG (reference sequence). The CDR3 is 17 residues long. The ends were cut back, 2 bases at V and 0 bases at J, with 16 bases in the middle. The whole variable domain, remainder taken from reference TRBV30 and TRBJ1-4, is SQTIHQWPATLVQPVGSPLSLECTVEGTSNPNLYWYRQAAGRGLQLLFYSVGIGQISSEVPQNLSASRPQDRQFILSSKKLLLSDSGFYLCAWSPLGGGTTNEKLFFGSGTQLSVL.

This clone showed up just a few times. The genes are TRBV21-1 and TRBJ1-2; TRBD1, the D gene given by the table, was not confirmed from the DNA. TRBV21-1 is termed a pseudogene. This CDR3 spans 14 amino acids. DNA of the CDR3: TGTGCCAGCAGCTCCCCGGGACAGGGCTATGGCTACACCTTC. This gives the protein CASSSPGQGYGYTF.

This clone was counted once. The rearrangement links TRBV6-5 to TRBJ1-5, with a tentative D call TRBD1 (5 bases). The germline CDR1 and CDR2 sequences are MNHEY and SVGAGI. V gave up 7 bases and J gave up 4 bases, with 11 bases separating them. The CDR3 loop spans 13 amino acids. The CDR3 region is CASKKQVNQPQHF. For the CDR3, the DNA is TGTGCCAGCAAGAAACAGGTGAATCAGCCCCAGCATTTT.